This T cell receptor beta chain originates from a study of cytomegalovirus exposure and HLA in healthy donors. Study summary: Assignment to the Caucasian-associated ancestry cluster applied to around 80% of the approximately 400 genotyped donors. Overall study results and limits: Researchers reported in a later analysis that common viral pathogens appeared linked to several top clusters. Later work associated around 18,000 TCR beta sequences with HLA alleles at 0.05 false discovery rate.

Trimming stripped 5 bases from V and 0 bases from J, with 11 bases between. Germline-derived CDR1 and CDR2 are MNHNY and SVGAGI (reference sequence). The CDR3 loop spans 15 amino acids. At collection, donors were nominally healthy, but unrecorded immune exposures were probable. In the PCR, 60 Vbeta and 13 Jbeta primers were used. TCRdb's copy holds only in-frame clones and misses some; the assay was immunoSEQ multiplex PCR. The repertoire holds roughly 130,000 clones, under 80% seen once, with just over 8.5% in the top ten. On this clone: Its cognate antigen is unknown.

This chain joins TRBV6-6 and TRBJ1-5; a weak D match, TRBD1 (5 bases). Material: PBMCs. This TCR was sampled from a woman between 50 and 59 years old in good health and CMV-seropositive. CDR3 nucleotides: TGTGCCAGCAGTCCGGACGGACATAGCAATCAGCCCCAGCATTTT. It encodes CASSPDGHSNQPQHF.